This T cell receptor beta chain was sequenced for a study of OX40 agonist ivuxolimab in advanced cancers. The protocol was immunoSEQ multiplex PCR, while the TCRdb copy is restricted to in-frame clones and leaves out a portion. The data show 55,000 or so clones, 85% to 90% seen once. V lost 7 bases and J lost 4; bases outside the gene matches: 7. Germline V CDR1 and CDR2: SGHTA, FQGNSA. The CDR3 runs 14 residues. The clonotype was recovered from an adult with an advanced solid tumor such as melanoma, head and neck, liver or kidney cancer. This rearrangement joins TRBV7-2 to TRBJ2-5; 9 bases fit TRBD1. The material sequenced was CD4+ or CD8+ T cells sorted from blood, taken in a trial of the OX40 agonist ivuxolimab. The CDR3 here is CASKLDRGVETQYF. CDR3 DNA sequence: TGTGCCAGCAAATTGGACAGGGGCGTAGAGACCCAGTACTTC.